The 32 T cell receptor beta chains below were found in one sample sequenced in a study of T cell changes during pregnancy in multiple sclerosis. Sequenced by immunoSEQ multiplex PCR; TCRdb stores in-frame clones only, minus some. In the table there are around 30,000 clones, just over 90% of which are singletons. The material was CD8+ T cells from peripheral blood mononuclear cells, obtained in the second trimester of pregnancy. These receptors originate from a female donor with multiple sclerosis, enrolled in a pregnancy study.

J is TRBJ2-7 and V is TRBV6-5, with a tentative D call TRBD2 (5 bases). Per the germline V gene, CDR1 is MNHEY and CDR2 is SVGAGI. The CDR3 runs 13 residues. Trimming left V 6 bases short and J 0 bases short, with 9 bases between. The CDR3 loop reads CASSPSPSYEQYF. The CDR3, as DNA: TGTGCCAGCAGCCCTAGCCCCTCCTACGAGCAGTACTTC.

This clone showed up just once. The DNA of the CDR3 is TGTGCCAGCAGCAGTGGACTAGCGGGAGTGTCCTACAATGAGCAGTTCTTC. It specifies CASSSGLAGVSYNEQFF. This chain connects TRBV5-4 to TRBJ2-1, with 13 positions matching TRBD2. Germline CDR1 SGHNT, CDR2 YYREEE (reference sequence). This CDR3 has 17 residues. V trimming: 4 bases; J trimming: 1 base; junction bases outside the gene matches: 5.

This chain connects TRBV27 to TRBJ2-3, with 8 bases aligning to TRBD2. The CDR3 has 16 amino acids. Germline lookup yields CDR1 MNHEY and CDR2 SMNVEV (reference sequence). J was trimmed by 2 bases and V by 4 bases; bases with no gene match: 8. The CDR3 sequence is CASSSLLAGNTDTQYF. CDR3 coding DNA: TGTGCCAGCAGTTCACTCCTAGCGGGCAACACAGATACGCAGTATTTT.

The CDR3 region has the DNA TGTGCCAGCAGTGGGCTGTCGGAGTCCGCTAACTATGGCTACACCTTC. Translating gives CASSGLSESANYGYTF. The chain uses TRBV6-1 and TRBJ1-2, with D unclear. CDR1 and CDR2 (germline): MNHNS, SASEGT. The V gene lost 4 bases and the J gene lost 0 bases, with 15 bases spanning the gap. CDR3 length: 16 residues.

Note on this clone: The identical CDR3 is also encoded by other nucleotide sequences in the sample. V and J are TRBV11-2 and TRBJ1-1; maybe TRBD1 (5 bases). The CDR3 contains 13 residues. V dropped 1 base and J dropped 4 bases, with 7 bases sitting between them. Germline values: CDR1 SGHAT, CDR2 FQNNGV. CDR3 coding DNA: TGTGCCAGCAGCTTAGGGCAGGGCACTGAAGCTTTCTTT. Residues: CASSLGQGTEAFF.

The gene calls are TRBV9 and TRBJ1-1; D uncertain. The V gene lost 0 bases and the J gene lost 3 bases, with 6 bases spanning the gap. This CDR3 is built from 13 residues. Germline CDR1 SGDLS, CDR2 YYNGEE. In DNA form, the CDR3 reads TGTGCCAGCAGCGTAGGCCAGGACACTGAAGCTTTCTTT. Amino acid sequence: CASSVGQDTEAFF. Drawing the rest from reference TRBV9 and TRBJ1-1, the complete variable domain is DSGVTQTPKHLITATGQRVTLRCSPRSGDLSVYWYQQSLDQGLQFLIQYYNGEERAKGNILERFSAQQFPDLHSELNLSSLELGDSALYFCASSVGQDTEAFFGQGTRLTVV.

The rearrangement uses TRBV7-2 and TRBJ2-1; D uncertain. Germline V gene sequence: CDR1 SGHTA, CDR2 FQGNSA. This CDR3 is built from 14 residues. The V end lost 4 bases, the J end lost 0 bases, and 7 bases lay between the germline ends. CDR3 amino acids: CASSSTGSYNEQFF. The CDR3 DNA sequence: TGTGCCAGCAGCTCGACTGGCTCCTACAATGAGCAGTTCTTC.

The chain carries TRBV10-2 and TRBJ2-3; D is unclear. The germline V gene encodes CDR1 WSHSY and CDR2 SAAADI. Trimming stripped 0 bases from V and 4 bases from J, with 2 bases between. The CDR3 sequence is 12 residues long. The CDR3 region has the DNA TGCGCCAGCAGTGAGTCCTCAGATACGCAGTATTTT. Its translation is CASSESSDTQYF.

The J gene is TRBJ1-1, the V gene TRBV29-1; D remains unclear. Germline V gives CDR1 SQVTM, CDR2 ANQGSEA. There are 12 residues in the CDR3. V dropped 3 bases and J dropped 5 bases, with 10 bases sitting between them. DNA of the CDR3: TGCAGCGTTGATGGCCCCCGAACTGAAGCTTTCTTT. The encoded protein is CSVDGPRTEAFF.

The chain joins TRBV4-1 to TRBJ2-5; 9 bases line up with TRBD1. With V trimmed by 1 base and J by 2 bases, 5 bases remained unmatched. This CDR3 has 16 amino acids. Germline V gives CDR1 MGHRA, CDR2 YSYEKL. In DNA form, the CDR3 reads TGCGCCAGCAGCCAAGGGGGGACAGGGATACAAGAGACCCAGTACTTC. Its translation is CASSQGGTGIQETQYF.

A single count supports this clone. The V gene is TRBV7-6, the J gene TRBJ2-1; D might be TRBD2 (6 bases). V lost 1 base and J lost 3, with 13 bases in between. Germline values: CDR1 SGHVS, CDR2 FNYEAQ. CDR3 length: 16 amino acids. This chain's CDR3 is CASSLEGGIVYNEQFF. DNA for the CDR3: TGTGCCAGCAGCTTAGAAGGCGGGATCGTCTACAATGAGCAGTTCTTC.

The J gene is TRBJ2-7, the V gene TRBV7-6, with D perhaps matching TRBD2 (5 bases). The germline CDR1 and CDR2 sequences are SGHVS and FNYEAQ. CDR3 length: 13 amino acids. V gave up 5 bases and J gave up 3 bases, with 11 bases separating them. CDR3 protein: CASSPFGDYEQYF. The CDR3 DNA is TGTGCCAGCAGCCCGTTCGGGGACTACGAGCAGTACTTC.

CDR3 bases: TGTGCCAGCAGTGGACTACGGGGTACCTACTCCTACGAGCAGTACTTC. It is translated as CASSGLRGTYSYEQYF. J is TRBJ2-7 and V is TRBV28, with TRBD2 as a possible D gene (6 bases). Germline V gene sequence: CDR1 MDHEN, CDR2 SYDVKM. Trimming took off 5 bases at V and 0 bases at J, with 17 bases between the two ends. The CDR3 consists of 16 residues.

The J gene is TRBJ2-1, the V gene TRBV5-6, with 10 bases identical to TRBD2. The germline V gene has CDR1 SGHDT and CDR2 YYEEEE. The length of the CDR3 is 15 residues. Unmatched junction bases numbered 7, after V lost 6 bases and J lost 4 bases. The CDR3 region has the DNA TGTGCCAGCAACGATGGACTAGCGGAATACAATGAGCAGTTCTTC. It yields the protein CASNDGLAEYNEQFF.

This clone rates as medium-sized. The rearrangement links TRBV27 to TRBJ1-1, with unresolved D. CDR1 MNHEY and CDR2 SMNVEV come from the germline V gene (reference sequence). V was pared by 7 bases and J by 0 bases, with 21 bases between. CDR3 length: 17 amino acids. The CDR3 DNA follows: TGTGCCAGCATGGCTAGGTCCTCGCAGAGCATGAACACTGAAGCTTTCTTT. Translated, it gives CASMARSSQSMNTEAFF.

The chain joins TRBV7-6 to TRBJ2-6; TRBD1 might be the D (5 bases). Germline-derived CDR1 and CDR2 are SGHVS and FNYEAQ. The CDR3 has 17 residues. V gave up 5 bases and J gave up 0 bases, with 14 bases separating them. This CDR3 reads CASSGPVGHSGANVLTF. CDR3 bases: TGTGCCAGCAGCGGCCCAGTGGGGCACTCTGGGGCCAACGTCCTGACTTTC.

The chain uses TRBV5-6 and TRBJ1-2; possibly TRBD1 for D (6 bases). The CDR3 sequence is 15 residues long. Deletions cut 1 base from V and 5 bases from J, with 15 bases between. Germline V gives CDR1 SGHDT, CDR2 YYEEEE. The CDR3 reads CASSLRQETIYGYTF. In nucleotides, the CDR3 is TGTGCCAGCAGCTTGCGACAGGAAACTATATATGGCTACACCTTC.

The chain employs TRBV28 and TRBJ2-7; the D gene is possibly TRBD2 (6 bases). Trimming pared 2 bases from V and 7 bases from J, leaving 21 bases between. This CDR3 has 16 residues. Germline assignment: CDR1 MDHEN and CDR2 SYDVKM. CDR3 residues: CASSLAFLGRGGEQYF. The CDR3 DNA follows: TGTGCCAGCAGTTTAGCATTTCTGGGTAGGGGAGGAGAGCAGTACTTC.

The chain employs TRBV5-4 and TRBJ2-1; possible D gene TRBD2, 6 bases. Germline V CDR1 and CDR2: SGHNT, YYREEE (reference sequence). The CDR3 covers 16 residues. Trimming removed 5 bases at V and 4 bases at J, with 19 bases between. Here the CDR3 reads CASRPVREVGYNEQFF. CDR3 nucleotide sequence: TGTGCCAGCAGGCCCGTGAGGGAGGTCGGTTACAATGAGCAGTTCTTC.

The CDR3 DNA is TGTGCCAGCAGCAGTTGGGGGGGCGCGGGCTATGGCTACACCTTC. It encodes CASSSWGGAGYGYTF. The chain joins TRBV5-6 to TRBJ1-2; tentatively, D is TRBD1 (6 bases). Germline values: CDR1 SGHDT, CDR2 YYEEEE. The length of the CDR3 is 15 residues. V lost 4 bases to trimming and J lost 4 bases, with 17 bases between them.

V usage is TRBV9 and J usage is TRBJ1-4; no clear D. CDR1 and CDR2 (germline): SGDLS, YYNGEE. Between the trimmed V and J ends, which lost 3 bases and 5 bases, there was a span of 14 bases. This CDR3 contains 15 residues. The chain's CDR3 is CASSGSGRLNEKLFF. The CDR3 DNA follows: TGTGCCAGCAGCGGTTCCGGCAGGCTAAATGAAAAACTGTTTTTT.

The chain couples TRBV7-2 to TRBJ2-2; D is possibly TRBD1 (5 bases). This CDR3 contains 13 residues. Germline values: CDR1 SGHTA, CDR2 FQGNSA. V was trimmed by 10 bases and J by 4 bases, leaving 13 bases between them. The CDR3 region is CATWGTVTGELFF. The CDR3 nucleotides read TGTGCCACCTGGGGCACGGTCACCGGGGAGCTGTTTTTT.

The V gene is TRBV6-6, the J gene TRBJ1-1, with D unresolved. The CDR3 consists of 14 residues. CDR1 is MNHNY and CDR2 is SVGAGI in the germline V gene (reference sequence). V was clipped by 6 bases and J by 7 bases, with 18 bases between them. This chain's CDR3 is CASSPVGFGGEAFF. Here the CDR3 DNA reads TGTGCCAGCAGCCCCGTGGGATTCGGAGGTGAAGCTTTCTTT.

In DNA form, the CDR3 reads TGCAGCGTTGAAGACAGTAACTATGGCTACACCTTC. It codes for CSVEDSNYGYTF. This chain connects TRBV29-1 to TRBJ1-2; D is uncertain. The germline CDR1 and CDR2 sequences are SQVTM and ANQGSEA. This CDR3 spans 12 amino acids. The ends were cut back, 0 bases at V and 1 base at J, with 3 bases in the middle.

The genes are TRBV27 and TRBJ2-7; 11 nucleotides agree with TRBD2. The trim removed 3 bases at V and 6 bases at J, leaving 10 bases unmatched. CDR3 size: 16 residues. The germline CDR1 and CDR2 sequences are MNHEY and SMNVEV (reference sequence). In DNA form, the CDR3 reads TGTGCCAGCAGTTTCTACGGTAGCGGGAGGGCCCTCGAGCAGTACTTC. It encodes CASSFYGSGRALEQYF.

This chain connects TRBV13 to TRBJ2-5, with 8 positions matching TRBD1. The CDR3 runs 16 residues. CDR1 is PRHDT, CDR2 FYEKMQ, per germline (reference sequence). J gave up 3 bases and V 5 bases, and 11 bases lay outside the gene matches. Here the CDR3 reads CASSPYRGTVEETQYF. The CDR3 DNA reads as TGTGCCAGCAGCCCGTACAGGGGGACGGTGGAAGAGACCCAGTACTTC.

The chain recombines TRBV30 with TRBJ2-1, with TRBD1 matching over 8 bases. The junction had 6 bases not matched to a gene; V was cut back by 3 bases and J by 2 bases. CDR1 is GTSNPN and CDR2 is SVGIG in the germline V gene (reference sequence). The CDR3 sequence is 15 residues long. This chain's CDR3 is CAWRRDRRTYNEQFF. In DNA form, the CDR3 reads TGTGCCTGGAGGCGGGACAGGCGTACCTACAATGAGCAGTTCTTC. Full variable domain (rest looked up from reference TRBV30 and TRBJ2-1): SQTIHQWPATLVQPVGSPLSLECTVEGTSNPNLYWYRQAAGRGLQLLFYSVGIGQISSEVPQNLSASRPQDRQFILSSKKLLLSDSGFYLCAWRRDRRTYNEQFFGPGTRLTVL.

This clone is labeled as medium-sized. The V gene is TRBV4-1, the J gene TRBJ1-1; D is uncertain. Trimming removed 6 bases at V and 0 bases at J, with 8 bases between. Germline-derived CDR1 and CDR2 are MGHRA and YSYEKL. The CDR3 consists of 13 residues. CDR3 residues: CASRGELNTEAFF. DNA of the CDR3: TGCGCCAGCAGGGGAGAATTGAACACTGAAGCTTTCTTT.

V and J are TRBV7-9 and TRBJ2-1; D gene ambiguous. The V and J ends lost 5 bases and 7 bases respectively, with 6 bases between them. Germline-derived CDR1 and CDR2 are SEHNR and FQNEAQ (reference sequence). This CDR3 spans 11 amino acids. DNA for the CDR3: TGTGCCAGCAGCCCCTCGAATGAGCAGTTCTTC. It translates to CASSPSNEQFF.

The gene calls are TRBV7-9 and TRBJ1-1; 8 bases agree with TRBD1. Germline assignment: CDR1 SEHNR and CDR2 FQNEAQ (reference sequence). Trimming cost V 5 bases and J 1 base; bases outside gene matches: 6. The CDR3 has 15 amino acids. In nucleotides, the CDR3 is TGTGCCAGCAGCGTCTACAGGGGGAGGAACACTGAAGCTTTCTTT. This codes for CASSVYRGRNTEAFF. The whole variable domain, remainder taken from reference TRBV7-9 and TRBJ1-1, is DTGVSQNPRHKITKRGQNVTFRCDPISEHNRLYWYRQTLGQGPEFLTYFQNEAQLEKSRLLSDRFSAERPKGSFSTLEIQRTEQGDSAMYLCASSVYRGRNTEAFFGQGTRLTVV.

J is TRBJ2-1 and V is TRBV11-2; 9 bases align to TRBD1. The V and J ends lost 1 base and 4 bases, in that order; junction bases with no gene match: 11. Germline V gene sequence: CDR1 SGHAT, CDR2 FQNNGV. There are 18 residues in the CDR3. For the CDR3, the DNA is TGTGCCAGCAGCTTAGCCGCCGGGACAGGGAACGTGTACAATGAGCAGTTCTTC. Amino acid sequence: CASSLAAGTGNVYNEQFF.

The chain is built from TRBV19 and TRBJ1-5, with D maybe TRBD1 (5 bases). In germline, CDR1 is LNHDA, CDR2 SQIVND (reference sequence). Trimming took 8 bases from V and 4 from J, leaving 15 bases between them. The CDR3 is made up of 14 amino acids. The CDR3 protein is CASLGMGTNQPQHF. DNA of the CDR3: TGTGCCAGTCTCGGTATGGGGACTAATCAGCCCCAGCATTTT.